Ten or more counts support the clone carrying this T cell receptor (beta chain). The antigen remains unidentified. This specimen comes from a study of identical twins. Trimming cost V 0 bases and J 7 bases, with 13 bases left between them. This CDR3 spans 15 amino acids. TCRdb independently ran MiXCR on the 5' RACE reads; one entry per CDR3 protein. The data contain 550,000 to 700,000 distinct CDR3 sequences, approximately 21% of them singletons. Study observations and caveats: Twin pairs had excess sharing that was weaker in beta out-of-frame sequences. These conclusions were based on statistical analysis (cross-sectional, not following the same donors).

These sequences were also reported in another study, on T cells expressing NK-cell markers. That paper states: There were seven HCMV-seropositive donors and one seronegative donor among the eight sequenced. Of the CD8+ T cells in five or six donors, 1.0-7.0% belonged to dominant NKG2C+ clonotypes.

The rearrangement joins TRBV12-3 or TRBV12-4 to TRBJ2-1, with D perhaps TRBD2 (5 bases). The sample comprised PBMCs. The sequence derives from a woman aged 18-29 years in good health. The CDR3 region is CASSLAGTRENEQFF. The CDR3 nucleotides are TGTGCCAGCAGTTTAGCGGGCACTAGAGAAAATGAGCAGTTCTTC.